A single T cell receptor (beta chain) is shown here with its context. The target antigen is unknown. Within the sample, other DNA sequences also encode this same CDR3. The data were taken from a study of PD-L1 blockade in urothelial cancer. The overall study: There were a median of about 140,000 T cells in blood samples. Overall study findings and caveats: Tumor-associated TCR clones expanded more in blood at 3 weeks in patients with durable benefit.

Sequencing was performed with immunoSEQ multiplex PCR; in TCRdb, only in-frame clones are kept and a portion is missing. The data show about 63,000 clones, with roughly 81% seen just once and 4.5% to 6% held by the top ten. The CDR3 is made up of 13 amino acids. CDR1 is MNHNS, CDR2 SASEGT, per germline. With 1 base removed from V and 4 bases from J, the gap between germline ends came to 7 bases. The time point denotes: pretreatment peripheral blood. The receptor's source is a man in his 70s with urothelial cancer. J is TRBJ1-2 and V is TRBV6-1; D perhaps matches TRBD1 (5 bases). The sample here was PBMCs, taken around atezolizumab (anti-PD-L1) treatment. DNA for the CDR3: TGTGCCAGCAGTGAAGGGGGCGGCTATGGCTACACCTTC. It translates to CASSEGGGYGYTF.